This T cell receptor (beta chain) was identified in a study of blood T cell repertoires in COVID-19. Study overall: There were acute and convalescent COVID-19 samples, and they came from the United States, Italy and Spain.

The CDR3 runs to 16 residues. Per the germline V gene, CDR1 is SGHTA and CDR2 is FQGNSA. With V trimmed by 1 base and J by 6 bases, 8 bases remained unmatched. Authors' analysis steps: Nucleated cell number was recorded as an estimate derived from reference gene primer amplification. Clones were sequenced by immunoSEQ multiplex PCR, and TCRdb holds only the in-frame ones, with some missing. The DNA was the basis for D and trimming; V, J and clone size are from that table. The table shows approximately 150,000 clones, with approximately 80% occurring only once. V is TRBV7-2 and J is TRBJ1-5, with TRBD1 identical over 8 bases. The receptor comes from a woman aged 50 to 60 with acute or convalescent COVID-19. Sequencing was performed on peripheral blood. The CDR3 loop reads CASSLGQGSASQPQHF. CDR3 DNA: TGTGCCAGCAGCTTAGGACAGGGGAGTGCGAGTCAGCCCCAGCATTTT.